The clone carrying this T cell receptor beta chain has more than one count but fewer than ten. What it binds is not known. Preparation of the TCRbeta library involved a method that used unique molecular identifiers. MiXCR, applied by TCRdb to the PCR reads, yields one record per CDR3 protein. Of 250,000 to 400,000 distinct CDR3 sequences listed, approximately 23% are singletons. The data were taken from a study of T-cell reconstitution after alpha-beta-depleted transplantation in children. Overall study results and limits: Fresh T-cell production supplied most of the T-cell counts and diversity seen one year after transplant. Alpha-beta T cells about two months after transplant reportedly derived from several hundred expanded graft clones. Surviving recipient T cells and intrathymic progenitors accounted for some patients' high TCRbeta diversity at day 60.

The starting material was PBMCs, mostly from graft donor cells, obtained 180 days after TCRalphabeta/CD19-depleted stem cell transplant. The receptor comes from a male patient between 5 and 17 years old who had a stem cell transplant for acute lymphoblastic leukemia, so the T cells may come from the graft donor.

The CDR3 is CASSGVRGYSGNTIYF. The CDR3 DNA sequence: TGTGCCAGCAGCGGGGTTAGGGGTTACTCTGGAAACACCATATATTTT. The chain joins TRBV9 to TRBJ1-3; tentatively, D is TRBD1 (5 bases). CDR1 and CDR2 (germline): SGDLS, YYNGEE. Between the trimmed V and J ends, which lost 3 bases and 0 bases, there was a span of 13 bases. The CDR3 loop spans 16 amino acids.